The sequence of this TCR beta chain was determined in a study of regulatory T cells in long-lasting Graves disease. Time point noted: persistent/refractory GD, antithyroid drugs over 5 years with positive TRAb. RNA from PBMCs was the source of the TCR library. Patients met American Thyroid Association criteria for Graves' disease. From each patient, around 9 milliliters of peripheral blood was drawn and collected into an EDTA anticoagulant tube. CDR1 SEHNR and CDR2 FQNEAQ come from the germline V gene (reference sequence). V lost 5 bases and J lost 8; bases outside the gene matches: 8. The CDR3 totals 14 residues. Arm-PCR of CDR3 regions and iRepertoire HTBI primers were used to build TCR beta libraries. TCRdb reprocessed the multiplex PCR reads with MiXCR, giving one entry per CDR3 protein. Here the sample spans some 440,000 distinct CDR3 sequences, less than 25% being singletons.

The source of this sequence is a female donor with Graves disease. Source: peripheral blood mononuclear cells (PBMCs), taken when the disease was refractory, from a patient treated with antithyroid drugs. The chain recombines TRBV7-9 with TRBJ2-4, with 8 positions matching TRBD2. This chain's CDR3 is CASSETSAGDIQYF. The CDR3 nucleotides are TGTGCCAGCAGCGAGACTAGCGCCGGGGACATTCAGTACTTC.